This T cell receptor beta chain was observed in a study of neurological immune-mediated disorders. A total of 2 million PBMCs stored at -80 degrees C provided the unsorted libraries. TCRdb reprocessed the 5' RACE reads with MiXCR, giving one entry per CDR3 protein. The sample gives more than 70,000 distinct CDR3 sequences, under 13% of which show up once; roughly 1.8% is in the top ten. This clonotype was detected many times. The CDR3 has 13 amino acids. Trimming took 1 base from V and 5 from J, leaving 8 bases between them. CDR1 is LNHDA and CDR2 is SQIVND in the germline V gene (reference sequence).

The chain combines TRBV19 with TRBJ1-1, with D possibly matching TRBD1 (5 bases). This TCR was sampled from a man aged 35-49 years in good health. Sequenced material: PBMCs. In DNA form, the CDR3 reads TGTGCCAGTAGTATAGCGGGGCTGACTGAAGCTTTCTTT. This encodes CASSIAGLTEAFF.